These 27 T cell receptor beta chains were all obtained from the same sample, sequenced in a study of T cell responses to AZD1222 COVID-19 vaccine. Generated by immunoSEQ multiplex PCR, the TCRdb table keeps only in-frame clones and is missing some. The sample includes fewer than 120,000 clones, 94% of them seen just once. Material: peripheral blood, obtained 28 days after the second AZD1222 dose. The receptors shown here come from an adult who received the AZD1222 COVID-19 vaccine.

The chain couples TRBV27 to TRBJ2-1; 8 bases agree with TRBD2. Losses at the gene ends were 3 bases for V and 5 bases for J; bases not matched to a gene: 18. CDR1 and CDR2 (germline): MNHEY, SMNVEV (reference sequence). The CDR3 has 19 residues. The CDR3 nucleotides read TGTGCCAGCAGTTTTTATCCGGGACTAGTCGGCATGACCGACAATGAGCAGTTCTTC. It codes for CASSFYPGLVGMTDNEQFF.

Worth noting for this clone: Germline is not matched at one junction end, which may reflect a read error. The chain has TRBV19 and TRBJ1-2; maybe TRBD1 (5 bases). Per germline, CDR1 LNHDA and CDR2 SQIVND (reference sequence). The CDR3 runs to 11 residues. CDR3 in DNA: TGTGCCTGCCTGGGGGACCCCGGCTTCGCCTTC. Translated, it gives CACLGDPGFAF.

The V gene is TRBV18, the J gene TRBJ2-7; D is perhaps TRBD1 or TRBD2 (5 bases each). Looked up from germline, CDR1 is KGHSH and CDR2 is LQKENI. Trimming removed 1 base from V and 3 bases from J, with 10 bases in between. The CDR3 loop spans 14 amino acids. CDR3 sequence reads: CASSPLRDGYEQYF. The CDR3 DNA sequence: TGTGCCAGCTCACCACTCCGGGACGGCTACGAGCAGTACTTC.

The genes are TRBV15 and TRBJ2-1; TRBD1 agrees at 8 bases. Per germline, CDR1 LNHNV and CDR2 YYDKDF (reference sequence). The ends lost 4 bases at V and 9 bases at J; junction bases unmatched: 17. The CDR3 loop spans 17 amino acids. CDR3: CATSTGTGLTIYPEQFF. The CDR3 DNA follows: TGTGCCACCAGCACAGGGACAGGTCTAACAATTTATCCTGAGCAGTTCTTC.

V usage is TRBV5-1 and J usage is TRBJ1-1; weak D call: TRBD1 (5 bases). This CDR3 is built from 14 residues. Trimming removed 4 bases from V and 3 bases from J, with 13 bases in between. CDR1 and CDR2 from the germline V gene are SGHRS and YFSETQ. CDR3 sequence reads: CASSLLQAHTEAFF. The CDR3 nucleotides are TGCGCCAGCAGCCTGTTACAGGCACACACTGAAGCTTTCTTT.

The chain's CDR3 is CASSLGTGFVETQYF. In nucleotides, the CDR3 is TGTGCCAGCAGCTTAGGGACAGGGTTCGTAGAGACCCAGTACTTC. The J gene is TRBJ2-5, the V gene TRBV7-2; the match to TRBD1 covers 8 bases. This CDR3 has 15 residues. CDR1 SGHTA and CDR2 FQGNSA come from the germline V gene. After removal of 1 base from V and 4 bases from J, the junction contained 5 bases not matched to a gene.

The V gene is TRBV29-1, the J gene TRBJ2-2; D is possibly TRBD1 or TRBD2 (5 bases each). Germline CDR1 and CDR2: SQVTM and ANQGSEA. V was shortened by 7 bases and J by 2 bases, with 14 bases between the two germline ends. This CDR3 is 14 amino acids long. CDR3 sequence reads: CSATGRQNTGELFF. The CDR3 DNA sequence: TGCAGCGCGACGGGACGGCAAAACACCGGGGAGCTGTTTTTT.

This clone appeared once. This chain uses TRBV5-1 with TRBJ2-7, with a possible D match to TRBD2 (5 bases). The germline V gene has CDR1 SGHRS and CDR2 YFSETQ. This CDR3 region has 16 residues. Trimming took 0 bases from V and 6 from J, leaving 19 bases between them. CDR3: CASSLGPIGMDGEQYF. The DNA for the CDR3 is TGCGCCAGCAGCTTGGGTCCTATCGGGATGGATGGCGAGCAGTACTTC.

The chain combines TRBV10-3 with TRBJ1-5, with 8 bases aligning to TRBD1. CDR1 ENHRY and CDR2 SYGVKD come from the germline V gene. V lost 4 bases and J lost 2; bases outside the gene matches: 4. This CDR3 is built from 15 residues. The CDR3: CAISGQGQGNQPQHF. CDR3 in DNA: TGTGCCATCAGTGGTCAGGGACAGGGCAATCAGCCCCAGCATTTT.

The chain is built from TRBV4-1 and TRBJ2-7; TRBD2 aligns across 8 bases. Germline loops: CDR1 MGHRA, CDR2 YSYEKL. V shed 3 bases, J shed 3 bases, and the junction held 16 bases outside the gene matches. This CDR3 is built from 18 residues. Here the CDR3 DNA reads TGCGCCAGCAGCCAGTGGGGGGGGGCCGGGACTAGTCGCTACGAGCAGTACTTC. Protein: CASSQWGGAGTSRYEQYF.

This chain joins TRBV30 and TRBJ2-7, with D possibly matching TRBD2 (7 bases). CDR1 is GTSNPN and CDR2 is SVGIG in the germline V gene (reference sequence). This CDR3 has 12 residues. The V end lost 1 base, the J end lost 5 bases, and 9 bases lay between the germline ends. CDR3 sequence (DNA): TGTGCCTGGAGTGGGGGGGGCCACGAGCAGTACTTC. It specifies CAWSGGGHEQYF.

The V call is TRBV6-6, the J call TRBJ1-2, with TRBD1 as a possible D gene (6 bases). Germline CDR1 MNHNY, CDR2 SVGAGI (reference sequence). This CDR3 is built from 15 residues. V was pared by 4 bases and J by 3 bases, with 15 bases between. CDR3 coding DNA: TGTGCCAGCAGTTTCCTCCGGGACACCCACTATGGCTACACCTTC. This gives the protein CASSFLRDTHYGYTF.

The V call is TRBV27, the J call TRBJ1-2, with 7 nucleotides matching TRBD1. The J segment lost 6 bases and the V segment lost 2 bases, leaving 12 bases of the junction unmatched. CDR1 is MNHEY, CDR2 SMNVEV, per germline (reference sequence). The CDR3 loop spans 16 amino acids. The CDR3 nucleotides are TGTGCCAGCAGTTTACGAGGAATGGGGACAGTGGATGGCTACACCTTC. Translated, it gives CASSLRGMGTVDGYTF.

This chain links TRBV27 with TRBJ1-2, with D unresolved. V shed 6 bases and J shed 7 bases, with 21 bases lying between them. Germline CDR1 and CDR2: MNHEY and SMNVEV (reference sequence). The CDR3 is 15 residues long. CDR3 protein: CASSFQPIESSGYTF. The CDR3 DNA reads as TGTGCCAGCAGCTTTCAGCCGATTGAATCCAGTGGCTACACCTTC.

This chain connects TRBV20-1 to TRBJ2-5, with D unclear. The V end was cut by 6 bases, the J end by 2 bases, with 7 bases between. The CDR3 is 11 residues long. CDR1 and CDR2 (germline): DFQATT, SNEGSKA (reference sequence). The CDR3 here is CSALWQETQYF. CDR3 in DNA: TGCAGTGCCCTGTGGCAAGAGACCCAGTACTTC.

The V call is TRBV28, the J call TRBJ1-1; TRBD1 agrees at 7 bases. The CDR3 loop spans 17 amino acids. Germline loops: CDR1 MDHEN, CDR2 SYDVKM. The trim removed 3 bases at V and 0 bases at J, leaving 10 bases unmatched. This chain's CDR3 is CASSFRFEGAMNTEAFF. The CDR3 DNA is TGTGCCAGCAGTTTTAGGTTTGAGGGGGCGATGAACACTGAAGCTTTCTTT. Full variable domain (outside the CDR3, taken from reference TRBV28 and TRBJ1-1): DVKVTQSSRYLVKRTGEKVFLECVQDMDHENMFWYRQDPGLGLRLIYFSYDVKMKEKGDIPEGYSVSREKKERFSLILESASTNQTSMYLCASSFRFEGAMNTEAFFGQGTRLTVV.

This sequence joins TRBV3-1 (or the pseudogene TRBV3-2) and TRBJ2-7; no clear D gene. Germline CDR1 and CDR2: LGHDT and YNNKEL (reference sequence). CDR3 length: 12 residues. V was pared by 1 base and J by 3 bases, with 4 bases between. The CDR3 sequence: CASSQVSYEQYF. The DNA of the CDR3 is TGTGCCAGCAGCCAAGTAAGCTACGAGCAGTACTTC.

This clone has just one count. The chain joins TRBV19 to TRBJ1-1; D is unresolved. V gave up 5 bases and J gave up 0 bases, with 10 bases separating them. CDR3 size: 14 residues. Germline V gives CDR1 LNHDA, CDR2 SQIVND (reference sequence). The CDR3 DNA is TGTGCCAGTAGTGCCGGACTGTTGAACACTGAAGCTTTCTTT. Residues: CASSAGLLNTEAFF.

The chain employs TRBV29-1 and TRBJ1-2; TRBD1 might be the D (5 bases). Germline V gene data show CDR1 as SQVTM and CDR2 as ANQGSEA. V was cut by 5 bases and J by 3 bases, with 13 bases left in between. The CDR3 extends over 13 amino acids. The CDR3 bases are TGCAGCGTTCTGGGAGAGGGGTACTATGGCTACACCTTC. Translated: CSVLGEGYYGYTF.

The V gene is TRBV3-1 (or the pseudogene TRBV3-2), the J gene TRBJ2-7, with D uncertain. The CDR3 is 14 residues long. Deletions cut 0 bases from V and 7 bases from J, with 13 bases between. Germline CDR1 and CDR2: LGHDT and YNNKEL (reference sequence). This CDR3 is CASSQDRRAGEQYF. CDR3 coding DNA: TGTGCCAGCAGCCAAGATCGCCGGGCCGGAGAGCAGTACTTC.

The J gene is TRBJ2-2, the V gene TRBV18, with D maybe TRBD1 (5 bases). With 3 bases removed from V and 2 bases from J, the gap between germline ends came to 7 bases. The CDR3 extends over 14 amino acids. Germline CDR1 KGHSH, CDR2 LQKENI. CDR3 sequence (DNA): TGTGCCAGCTCACCGAGGACAAACACCGGGGAGCTGTTTTTT. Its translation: CASSPRTNTGELFF.

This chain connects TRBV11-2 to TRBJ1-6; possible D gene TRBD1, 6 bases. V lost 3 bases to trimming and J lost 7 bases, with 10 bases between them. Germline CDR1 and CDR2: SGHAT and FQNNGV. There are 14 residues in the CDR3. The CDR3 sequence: CASSFRDTNSPLHF. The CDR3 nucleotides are TGTGCCAGCAGCTTCCGGGACACCAATTCACCCCTCCACTTT.

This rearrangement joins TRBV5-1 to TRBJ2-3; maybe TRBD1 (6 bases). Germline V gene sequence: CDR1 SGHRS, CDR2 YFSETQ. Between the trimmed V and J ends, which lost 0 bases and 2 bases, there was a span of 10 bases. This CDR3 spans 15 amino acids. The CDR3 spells CASSLGTANTDTQYF. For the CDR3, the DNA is TGCGCCAGCAGCTTGGGGACAGCCAACACAGATACGCAGTATTTT. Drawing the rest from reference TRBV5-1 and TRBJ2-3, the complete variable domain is KAGVTQTPRYLIKTRGQQVTLSCSPISGHRSVSWYQQTPGQGLQFLFEYFSETQRNKGNFPGRFSGRQFSNSRSEMNVSTLELGDSALYLCASSLGTANTDTQYFGPGTRLTVL.

Here the CDR3 reads CASSPRTGNSPLHF. The CDR3, as DNA: TGTGCCAGCAGCCCACGGACAGGGAATTCACCCCTCCACTTT. The chain uses TRBV7-2 and TRBJ1-6, with 8 bases that match TRBD1. The V segment lost 5 bases and the J segment 7 bases; nucleotides outside the gene matches: 4. The length of the CDR3 is 14 residues. Germline CDR1 and CDR2: SGHTA and FQGNSA.

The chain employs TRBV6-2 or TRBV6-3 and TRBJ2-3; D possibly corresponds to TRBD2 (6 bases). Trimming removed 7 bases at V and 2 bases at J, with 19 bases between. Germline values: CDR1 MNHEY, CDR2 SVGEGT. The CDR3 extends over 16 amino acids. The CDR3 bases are TGTGCCAGCACCCCAGCCTCTGGGCGGGACACAGATACGCAGTATTTT. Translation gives CASTPASGRDTDTQYF.

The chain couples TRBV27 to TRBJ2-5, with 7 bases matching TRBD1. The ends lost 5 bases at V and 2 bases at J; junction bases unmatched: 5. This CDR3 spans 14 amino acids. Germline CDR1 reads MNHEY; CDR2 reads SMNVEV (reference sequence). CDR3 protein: CASSAHRGQETQYF. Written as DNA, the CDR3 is TGTGCCAGCAGTGCCCACAGGGGACAAGAGACCCAGTACTTC.

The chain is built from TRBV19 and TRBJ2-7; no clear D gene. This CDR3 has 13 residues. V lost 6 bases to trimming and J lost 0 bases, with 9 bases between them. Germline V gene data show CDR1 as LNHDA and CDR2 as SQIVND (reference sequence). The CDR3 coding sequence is TGTGCCAGTAGCCCTGGTATCTCCTACGAGCAGTACTTC. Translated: CASSPGISYEQYF.